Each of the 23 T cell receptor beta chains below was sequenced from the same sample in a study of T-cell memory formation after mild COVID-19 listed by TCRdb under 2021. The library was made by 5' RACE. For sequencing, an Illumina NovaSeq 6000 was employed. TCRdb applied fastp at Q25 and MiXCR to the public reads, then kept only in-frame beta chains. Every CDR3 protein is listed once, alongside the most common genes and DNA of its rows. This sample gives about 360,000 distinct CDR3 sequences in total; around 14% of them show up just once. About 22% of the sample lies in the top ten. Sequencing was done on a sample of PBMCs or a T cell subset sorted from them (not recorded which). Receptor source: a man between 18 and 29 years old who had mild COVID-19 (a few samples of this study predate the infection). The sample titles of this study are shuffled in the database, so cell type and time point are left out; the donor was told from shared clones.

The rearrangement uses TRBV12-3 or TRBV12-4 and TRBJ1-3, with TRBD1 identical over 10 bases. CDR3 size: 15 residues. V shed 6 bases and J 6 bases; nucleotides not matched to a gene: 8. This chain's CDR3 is CASRPGTGVANTIYF. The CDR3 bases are TGTGCCAGCAGGCCCGGGACAGGGGTAGCAAACACCATATATTTT.

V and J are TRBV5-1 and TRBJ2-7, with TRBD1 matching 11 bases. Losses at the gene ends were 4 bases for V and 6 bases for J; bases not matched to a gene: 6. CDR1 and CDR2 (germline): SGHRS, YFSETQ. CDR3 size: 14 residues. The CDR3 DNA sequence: TGCGCCAGCAGCCCCCGGGACAGGGGGTTCGAGCAGTACTTC. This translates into CASSPRDRGFEQYF.

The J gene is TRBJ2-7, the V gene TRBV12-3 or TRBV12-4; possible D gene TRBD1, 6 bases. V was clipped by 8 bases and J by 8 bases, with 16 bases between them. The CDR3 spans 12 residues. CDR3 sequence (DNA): TGTGCCAGCCGCACAGGGTGGGTCAAGCAGTACTTC. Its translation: CASRTGWVKQYF.

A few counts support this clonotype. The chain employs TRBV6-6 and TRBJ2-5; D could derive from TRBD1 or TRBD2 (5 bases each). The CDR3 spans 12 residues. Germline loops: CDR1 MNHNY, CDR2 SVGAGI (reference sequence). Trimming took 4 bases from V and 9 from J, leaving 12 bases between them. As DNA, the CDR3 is TGTGCCAGCAGTTTCAATGTGGGGGCCCAGTACTTC. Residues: CASSFNVGAQYF.

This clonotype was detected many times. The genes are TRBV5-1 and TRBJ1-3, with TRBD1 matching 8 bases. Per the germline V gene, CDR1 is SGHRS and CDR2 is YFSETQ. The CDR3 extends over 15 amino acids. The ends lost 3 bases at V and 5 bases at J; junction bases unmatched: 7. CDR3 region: CASSWTGQGRNTIYF. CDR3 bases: TGCGCCAGCAGCTGGACCGGACAGGGACGAAACACCATATATTTT.

CDR3 bases: TGTGCCAGCAGCTCATACAGGGGGCGGAACGAGCAGTACTTC. Its protein is CASSSYRGRNEQYF. The gene calls are TRBV7-2 and TRBJ2-7; the match to TRBD1 covers 9 bases. The CDR3 is made up of 14 amino acids. The germline CDR1 and CDR2 sequences are SGHTA and FQGNSA. V gave up 4 bases and J gave up 5 bases; unmatched junction bases: 6.

The CDR3 coding sequence is TGTGCCAGCAGCAAACAGGGGTTCAACAGCGAGCAGTACTTC. It specifies CASSKQGFNSEQYF. V is TRBV7-2 and J is TRBJ2-7; 7 nucleotides align to TRBD1. CDR3 length: 14 amino acids. From germline, CDR1 is SGHTA and CDR2 FQGNSA. The V segment lost 5 bases and the J segment 6 bases; nucleotides outside the gene matches: 10.

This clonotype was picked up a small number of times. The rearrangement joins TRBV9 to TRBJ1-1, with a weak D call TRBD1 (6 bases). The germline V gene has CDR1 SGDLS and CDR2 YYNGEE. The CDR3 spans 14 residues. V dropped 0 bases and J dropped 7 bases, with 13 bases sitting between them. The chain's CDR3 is CASSVAPGADEAFF. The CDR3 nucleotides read TGTGCCAGCAGCGTAGCCCCGGGGGCTGATGAAGCTTTCTTT.

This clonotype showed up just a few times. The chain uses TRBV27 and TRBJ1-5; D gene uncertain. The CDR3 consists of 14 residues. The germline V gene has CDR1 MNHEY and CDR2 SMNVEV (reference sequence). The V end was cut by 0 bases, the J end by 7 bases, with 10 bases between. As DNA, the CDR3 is TGTGCCAGCAGTTTATCGGACGGTGGGCAGCCCCAGCATTTT. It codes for CASSLSDGGQPQHF.

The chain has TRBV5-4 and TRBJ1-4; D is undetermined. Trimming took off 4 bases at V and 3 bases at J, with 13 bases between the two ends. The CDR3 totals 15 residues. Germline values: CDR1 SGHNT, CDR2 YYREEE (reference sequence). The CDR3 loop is CASSIGPLANEKLFF. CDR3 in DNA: TGTGCCAGCAGCATCGGACCGCTGGCTAATGAAAAACTGTTTTTT.

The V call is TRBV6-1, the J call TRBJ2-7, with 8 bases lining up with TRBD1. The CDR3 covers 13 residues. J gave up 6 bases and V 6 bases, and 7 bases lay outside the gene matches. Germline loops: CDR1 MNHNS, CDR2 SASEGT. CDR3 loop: CASRAGQGGEQYF. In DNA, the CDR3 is TGTGCCAGCAGGGCCGGACAGGGAGGCGAGCAGTACTTC.

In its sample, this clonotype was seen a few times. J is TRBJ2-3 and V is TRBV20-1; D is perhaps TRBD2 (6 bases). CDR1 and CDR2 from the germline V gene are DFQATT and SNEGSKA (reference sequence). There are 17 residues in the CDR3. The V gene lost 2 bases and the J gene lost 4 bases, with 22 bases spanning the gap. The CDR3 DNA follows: TGCAGTGCTAGAATCCTAGCGAGCTTAAACGTCCCAGATACGCAGTATTTT. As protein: CSARILASLNVPDTQYF.

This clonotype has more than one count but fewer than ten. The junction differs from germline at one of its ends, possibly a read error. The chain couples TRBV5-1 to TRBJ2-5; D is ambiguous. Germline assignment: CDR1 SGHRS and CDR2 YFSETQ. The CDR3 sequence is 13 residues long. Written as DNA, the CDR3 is TGTGCCAGCAGCTTGGTCAGCCAAGAGACCCAGTACTTC. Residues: CASSLVSQETQYF.

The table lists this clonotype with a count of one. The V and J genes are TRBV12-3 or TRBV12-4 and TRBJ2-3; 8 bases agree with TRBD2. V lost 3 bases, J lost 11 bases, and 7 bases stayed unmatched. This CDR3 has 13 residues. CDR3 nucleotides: TGTGCCAGCAGTTTTGCAGCGGGGGTGCAGCAGTATTTT. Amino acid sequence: CASSFAAGVQQYF.

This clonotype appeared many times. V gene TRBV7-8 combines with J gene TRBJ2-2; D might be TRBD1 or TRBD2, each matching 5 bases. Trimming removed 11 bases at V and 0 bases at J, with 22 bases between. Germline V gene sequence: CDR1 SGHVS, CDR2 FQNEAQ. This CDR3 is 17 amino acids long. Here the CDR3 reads CAWGRLLLGSNTGELFF. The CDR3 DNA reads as TGTGCCTGGGGACGGCTACTTCTGGGTTCGAACACCGGGGAGCTGTTTTTT.

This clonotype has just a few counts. CDR3 region: CASSVSGRRGYGYTF. CDR3 DNA: TGTGCCAGCAGTGTGTCGGGGCGGAGAGGGTATGGCTACACCTTC. The chain joins TRBV25-1 to TRBJ1-2; D might be TRBD1 (5 bases). Germline loops: CDR1 MGHDK, CDR2 SYGVNS. This CDR3 spans 15 amino acids. The germline V and J ends were trimmed by 4 bases and 5 bases, with 17 bases remaining between them.

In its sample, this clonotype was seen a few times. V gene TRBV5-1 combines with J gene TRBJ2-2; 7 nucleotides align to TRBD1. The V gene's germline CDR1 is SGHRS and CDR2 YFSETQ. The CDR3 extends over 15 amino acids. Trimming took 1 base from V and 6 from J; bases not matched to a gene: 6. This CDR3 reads CASSLIPTGSGELFF. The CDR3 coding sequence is TGCGCCAGCAGCTTGATCCCGACAGGGTCCGGGGAGCTGTTTTTT.

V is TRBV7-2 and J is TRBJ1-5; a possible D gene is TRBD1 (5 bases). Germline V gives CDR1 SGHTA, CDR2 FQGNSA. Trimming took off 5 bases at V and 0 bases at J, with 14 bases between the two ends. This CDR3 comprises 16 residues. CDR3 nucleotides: TGTGCCAGCAGCCTTCGACAGTCCAATAGCAATCAGCCCCAGCATTTT. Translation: CASSLRQSNSNQPQHF.

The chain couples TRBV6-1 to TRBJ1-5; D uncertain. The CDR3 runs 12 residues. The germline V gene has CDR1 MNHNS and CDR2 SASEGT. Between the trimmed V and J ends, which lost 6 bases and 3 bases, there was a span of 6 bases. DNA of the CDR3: TGTGCCAGCAGGGATCTCAATCAGCCCCAGCATTTT. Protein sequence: CASRDLNQPQHF.

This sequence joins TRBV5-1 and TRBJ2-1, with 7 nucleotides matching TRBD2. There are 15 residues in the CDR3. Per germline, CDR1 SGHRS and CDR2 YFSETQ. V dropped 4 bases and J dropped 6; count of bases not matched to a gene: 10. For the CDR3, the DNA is TGCGCCAGCAGCCCGAGGGGCGGGGAGGGCAATGAGCAGTTCTTC. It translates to CASSPRGGEGNEQFF.

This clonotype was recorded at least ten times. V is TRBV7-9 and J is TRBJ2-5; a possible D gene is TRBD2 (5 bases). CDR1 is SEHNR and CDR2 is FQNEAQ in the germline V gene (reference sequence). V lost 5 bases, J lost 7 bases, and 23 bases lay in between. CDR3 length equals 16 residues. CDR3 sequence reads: CASSPSGLYLRGTQYF. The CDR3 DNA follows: TGTGCCAGCAGCCCATCTGGACTGTACCTCCGGGGGACCCAGTACTTC.

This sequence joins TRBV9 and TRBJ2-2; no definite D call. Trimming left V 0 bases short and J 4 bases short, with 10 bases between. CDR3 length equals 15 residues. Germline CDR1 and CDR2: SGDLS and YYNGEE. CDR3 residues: CASSVVPVGTGELFF. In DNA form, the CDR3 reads TGTGCCAGCAGCGTAGTCCCCGTTGGCACCGGGGAGCTGTTTTTT.

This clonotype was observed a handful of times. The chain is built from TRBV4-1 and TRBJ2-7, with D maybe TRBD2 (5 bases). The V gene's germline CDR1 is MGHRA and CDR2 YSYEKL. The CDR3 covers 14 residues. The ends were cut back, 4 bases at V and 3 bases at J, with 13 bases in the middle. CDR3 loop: CASSPQSSGYEQYF. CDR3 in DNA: TGCGCCAGCAGCCCCCAATCCAGCGGCTACGAGCAGTACTTC.